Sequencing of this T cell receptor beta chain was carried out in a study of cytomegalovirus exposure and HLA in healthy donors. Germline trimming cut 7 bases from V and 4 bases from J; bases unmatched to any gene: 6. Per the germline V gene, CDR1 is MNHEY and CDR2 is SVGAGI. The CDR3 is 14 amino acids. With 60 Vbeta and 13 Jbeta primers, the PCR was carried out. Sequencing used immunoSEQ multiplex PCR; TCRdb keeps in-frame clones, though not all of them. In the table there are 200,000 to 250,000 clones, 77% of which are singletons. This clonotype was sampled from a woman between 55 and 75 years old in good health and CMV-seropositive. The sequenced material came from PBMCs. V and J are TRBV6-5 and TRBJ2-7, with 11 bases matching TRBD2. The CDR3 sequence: CASTSTSGIYEQYF. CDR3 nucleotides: TGTGCCAGCACTTCGACTAGCGGGATATACGAGCAGTACTTC.